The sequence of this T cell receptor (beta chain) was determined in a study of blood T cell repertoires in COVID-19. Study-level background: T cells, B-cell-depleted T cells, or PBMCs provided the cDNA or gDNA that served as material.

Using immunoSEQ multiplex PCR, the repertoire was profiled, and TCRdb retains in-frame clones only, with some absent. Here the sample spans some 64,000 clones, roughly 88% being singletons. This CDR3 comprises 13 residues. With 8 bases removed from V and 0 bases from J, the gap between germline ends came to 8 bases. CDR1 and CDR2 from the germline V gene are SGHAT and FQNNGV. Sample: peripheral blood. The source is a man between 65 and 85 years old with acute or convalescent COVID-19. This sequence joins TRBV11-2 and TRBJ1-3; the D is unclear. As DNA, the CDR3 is TGTGCCAGCCGGGTGTACTCTGGAAACACCATATATTTT. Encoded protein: CASRVYSGNTIYF.